Given below is one T cell receptor beta chain in context. As yet, its antigen is unknown. The data are from a study of identical twins. Study-level findings and limits: Models underestimated out-of-frame TCR alpha sharing in monozygotic twins. For out-of-frame alpha sequences shared by twins, low generation probability was in excess. Findings depended on cross-sectional statistics rather than tracking the same donors.

After template switching added a universal primer site, the resulting cDNA carried unique molecular identifiers. Using its own MiXCR run on the 5' RACE reads, TCRdb lists one record per CDR3 protein. This sample has under 1 million distinct CDR3 sequences, with around 12% found just once. This CDR3 region has 21 residues. V lost 7 bases and J 0 bases, leaving 28 bases between the germline ends. These data also formed part of another study, on yellow fever vaccine responses in identical twins.

The TCR originated in a woman in her late teens or twenties in good health. The rearrangement links TRBV23-1 to TRBJ1-6, with D perhaps TRBD1 (5 bases). TRBV23-1 is placed among ORFs of uncertain function. Sequencing was done on a sample of PBMCs. The CDR3 nucleotides are TGCGCCAGCATTAACTCCTCTCTCACAGGACATCTGAGCTCCTATAATTCACCCCTCCACTTT. The encoded protein is CASINSSLTGHLSSYNSPLHF.